The text below deals with one TCR beta chain. The data originate from a study of blood T cell repertoires in COVID-19. The data were produced by immunoSEQ multiplex PCR, yet TCRdb's version contains in-frame clones alone and is incomplete. The repertoire holds more than 200,000 clones, with around 84% as singletons. This CDR3 has 16 amino acids. J lost 2 bases, V lost 0 bases, and 6 bases had no gene match. Per germline, CDR1 SGHRS and CDR2 YFSETQ. Material: peripheral blood. The rearrangement joins TRBV5-1 to TRBJ2-3; 7 bases are a match to TRBD2. The origin of this receptor is a man aged 60 to 69 with acute or convalescent COVID-19. CDR3 sequence (DNA): TGCGCCAGCAGCTTGGTCAGCGGGGACCTCACAGATACGCAGTATTTT. It yields the protein CASSLVSGDLTDTQYF.